These 24 T cell receptor beta chains came from one sample sequenced in a study of PD-L1 blockade in urothelial cancer (dated by TCRdb to about 2017). The library was generated by the immunoSEQ multiplex PCR assay. The source is immuneACCESS, and TCRdb retained only in-frame sequences with V and J called. Part of the clones is not carried over; for the studies checked, unresolved V genes explain less than half of this, and the remainder is unexplained. Recorded for this sample are around 49,000 clones; roughly four fifths of them occurred a single time. The top ten constitute roughly 13% of the sample. Interpreted using the paper, the time point label stands for: peripheral blood 6 weeks after treatment start. The input for sequencing was PBMCs, taken around atezolizumab (anti-PD-L1) treatment. The receptor source for this set is a man in his 60s with urothelial cancer.

J is TRBJ1-6 and V is TRBV6-1, with D hard to call. This CDR3 comprises 14 residues. V shed 0 bases and J shed 7 bases, with 7 bases lying between them. Germline V gene data show CDR1 as MNHNS and CDR2 as SASEGT. CDR3 in amino acids: CASSEAYGNSPLHF. CDR3 in DNA: TGTGCCAGCAGTGAAGCTTACGGGAATTCACCCCTCCACTTT.

J is TRBJ1-5 and V is TRBV27, with no clear D. The V and J ends lost 2 bases and 2 bases respectively, with 4 bases between them. Germline-derived CDR1 and CDR2 are MNHEY and SMNVEV (reference sequence). This CDR3 has 13 residues. This chain's CDR3 is CASSLGRNQPQHF. The CDR3 DNA is TGTGCCAGCAGTTTAGGGCGCAATCAGCCCCAGCATTTT.

The chain employs TRBV4-3 and TRBJ2-7, with 11 nucleotides matching TRBD2. Germline CDR1 and CDR2: LGHNA and YSLEER. The CDR3 consists of 15 residues. V was pared by 0 bases and J by 3 bases, with 1 base of the junction left unmatched. The CDR3 region has the DNA TGCGCCAGCAGCCAAGAGCTAGCGGGAGGCTACGAGCAGTACTTC. This sequence encodes CASSQELAGGYEQYF.

The CDR3 coding sequence is TGTGCCAGCAGTTCGGCAGGGGCCGAGAATCAGCCCCAGCATTTT. It yields the protein CASSSAGAENQPQHF. The chain joins TRBV28 to TRBJ1-5; the D gene is possibly TRBD1 (6 bases). Trimming shortened V by 4 bases and J by 4 bases, and 14 bases separated the two germline ends. Germline loops: CDR1 MDHEN, CDR2 SYDVKM. The CDR3 is made up of 15 amino acids.

The gene calls are TRBV29-1 and TRBJ2-1, with TRBD1 matching over 8 bases. CDR3 length equals 13 residues. Per germline, CDR1 SQVTM and CDR2 ANQGSEA. V lost 8 bases, J lost 2 bases, and 5 bases stayed unmatched. The CDR3 is CSLGQDTYNEQFF. Here the CDR3 DNA reads TGCAGCTTGGGACAGGACACCTACAATGAGCAGTTCTTC.

This rearrangement joins TRBV6-5 to TRBJ1-1; 7 positions match TRBD1. CDR1 is MNHEY, CDR2 SVGAGI, per germline. J was trimmed by 3 bases and V by 6 bases; bases with no gene match: 7. The CDR3 consists of 14 residues. CDR3 nucleotides: TGTGCCAGCAGGTACAGGGGCCGGGACACTGAAGCTTTCTTT. Translation gives CASRYRGRDTEAFF.

The gene calls are TRBV28 and TRBJ2-5; perhaps TRBD1 as D (7 bases). V lost 2 bases and J 4 bases, leaving 8 bases between the germline ends. The CDR3 loop spans 13 amino acids. Germline-derived CDR1 and CDR2 are MDHEN and SYDVKM. The CDR3 sequence is CASSLQGGETQYF. The CDR3, as DNA: TGTGCCAGCAGTTTACAGGGGGGAGAGACCCAGTACTTC. The full variable domain, with the rest looked up from reference TRBV28 and TRBJ2-5, is DVKVTQSSRYLVKRTGEKVFLECVQDMDHENMFWYRQDPGLGLRLIYFSYDVKMKEKGDIPEGYSVSREKKERFSLILESASTNQTSMYLCASSLQGGETQYFGPGTRLLVL.

The chain joins TRBV7-6 to TRBJ2-7, with a weak D call TRBD2 (6 bases). Germline lookup yields CDR1 SGHVS and CDR2 FNYEAQ. The CDR3 runs to 13 residues. Trimming took 3 bases from V and 2 from J, leaving 8 bases between them. The CDR3 DNA follows: TGTGCCAGCAGCTTGGGGACTGCCTACGAGCAGTACTTC. Amino acids: CASSLGTAYEQYF.

This clone was recorded a few times. The chain joins TRBV4-2 to TRBJ2-7; the match to TRBD2 covers 8 bases. Looked up from germline, CDR1 is LGHNA and CDR2 is YNFKEQ. The CDR3 sequence is 15 residues long. Trimming took 1 base from V and 5 from J; bases not matched to a gene: 7. The CDR3: CASSQGREGVNEQYF. The CDR3 region has the DNA TGTGCCAGCAGCCAAGGCCGGGAGGGTGTGAACGAGCAGTACTTC.

On this clone: Relative to the germline gene, one junction end is altered; a read error may explain this. In nucleotides, the CDR3 is TGTGCTAGCAGCCCGGGACTAGCGGGAGTGACATTCGATGAGCAGTTCTTC. Translating it yields CASSPGLAGVTFDEQFF. The J gene is TRBJ2-1, the V gene TRBV7-7; 14 bases align to TRBD2. From germline, CDR1 is SSHAT and CDR2 FNYEAQ (reference sequence). The CDR3 has 17 amino acids.

J is TRBJ2-5 and V is TRBV10-3; the match to TRBD1 covers 10 bases. The J call may be in error: the DNA end matches TRBJ2-7 better. CDR1 is ENHRY and CDR2 is SYGVKD in the germline V gene. The CDR3 sequence is 14 residues long. The CDR3 bases are TGTGCCATCAGCTCGGGACAGGGGTCCTACGAGCAGTACTTC. Residues: CAISSGQGSYEQYF.

This chain connects TRBV2 to TRBJ2-3, with TRBD2 identical over 14 bases. The V and J ends lost 6 bases and 4 bases, in that order; junction bases with no gene match: 12. Germline assignment: CDR1 SNHLY and CDR2 FYNNEI. This CDR3 region has 18 residues. The CDR3 DNA reads as TGTGCCAGCAGGCTATCGACTAGCGGGAGGGAGGGCGCAGATACGCAGTATTTT. It codes for CASRLSTSGREGADTQYF. The full variable domain, with the rest looked up from reference TRBV2 and TRBJ2-3, is EPEVTQTPSHQVTQMGQEVILRCVPISNHLYFYWYRQILGQKVEFLVSFYNNEISEKSEIFDDQFSVERPDGSNFTLKIRSTKLEDSAMYFCASRLSTSGREGADTQYFGPGTRLTVL.

As DNA, the CDR3 is TGTGCCAGCAGTTTCAGTTATCGAGGGGGCCGGGGCGATGGCTACACCTTC. It yields the protein CASSFSYRGGRGDGYTF. The chain couples TRBV27 to TRBJ1-2; 7 bases agree with TRBD1. CDR1 is MNHEY, CDR2 SMNVEV, per germline (reference sequence). V was pared by 3 bases and J by 6 bases, with 16 bases of the junction left unmatched. The CDR3 runs 17 residues.

This clone has a handful of counts. V usage is TRBV19 and J usage is TRBJ2-7; 9 nucleotides align to TRBD1. The V gene's germline CDR1 is LNHDA and CDR2 SQIVND (reference sequence). CDR3 size: 15 residues. The J segment lost 3 bases and the V segment lost 3 bases, leaving 6 bases of the junction unmatched. CDR3 loop: CASSIAGQGRYEQYF. The CDR3 bases are TGTGCCAGTAGTATTGCCGGACAGGGGCGCTACGAGCAGTACTTC. The variable domain in full, completed from reference TRBV19 and TRBJ2-7, reads DGGITQSPKYLFRKEGQNVTLSCEQNLNHDAMYWYRQDPGQGLRLIYYSQIVNDFQKGDIAEGYSVSREKKESFPLTVTSAQKNPTAFYLCASSIAGQGRYEQYFGPGTRLTVT.

The genes are TRBV15 and TRBJ2-7; a weak D match, TRBD1 (5 bases). This CDR3 has 16 residues. Per the germline V gene, CDR1 is LNHNV and CDR2 is YYDKDF (reference sequence). V was shortened by 3 bases and J by 1 base, with 16 bases between the two germline ends. CDR3 loop: CATSSHQTARSYEQYF. As DNA, the CDR3 is TGTGCCACCAGCAGTCACCAGACAGCCCGATCCTACGAGCAGTACTTC.

The chain recombines TRBV27 with TRBJ2-1; the match to TRBD2 covers 7 bases. Germline V gene sequence: CDR1 MNHEY, CDR2 SMNVEV (reference sequence). After removal of 6 bases from V and 1 base from J, the junction contained 6 bases not matched to a gene. The CDR3 totals 15 residues. The CDR3 bases are TGTGCCAGCAGCATCAGCGGGGCTTCCTACAATGAGCAGTTCTTC. This translates into CASSISGASYNEQFF.

CDR3 in DNA: TGCAGCGTTACTCCAGGGTTCGCGGGGGAGCAGTACTTC. Amino acids: CSVTPGFAGEQYF. This sequence joins TRBV29-1 and TRBJ2-7, with D perhaps TRBD2 (6 bases). Germline V lookup: CDR1 SQVTM, CDR2 ANQGSEA. The CDR3 is 13 amino acids. V lost 5 bases to trimming and J lost 7 bases, with 18 bases between them.

The chain carries TRBV7-2 and TRBJ2-2, with TRBD1 as a possible D gene (6 bases). The germline V gene has CDR1 SGHTA and CDR2 FQGNSA. This CDR3 region has 18 residues. The ends were cut back, 1 base at V and 4 bases at J, with 19 bases in the middle. CDR3 DNA: TGTGCCAGCAGCTTAGGGTTCGGAACAGGGATCACCACCGGGGAGCTGTTTTTT. The encoded protein is CASSLGFGTGITTGELFF. Variable domain in full (rest from reference TRBV7-2 and TRBJ2-2): GAGVSQSPSNKVTEKGKDVELRCDPISGHTALYWYRQSLGQGLEFLIYFQGNSAPDKSGLPSDRFSAERTGGSVSTLTIQRTQQEDSAVYLCASSLGFGTGITTGELFFGEGSRLTVL.

This clone was observed a few times. The gene calls are TRBV19 and TRBJ1-5; D is ambiguous. CDR1 and CDR2 from the germline V gene are LNHDA and SQIVND (reference sequence). V dropped 6 bases and J dropped 4 bases, with 16 bases sitting between them. This CDR3 is built from 15 residues. In DNA, the CDR3 is TGTGCCAGTAGGGGGAGGACGGGTAGGAATCAGCCCCAGCATTTT. Translation gives CASRGRTGRNQPQHF.

This rearrangement joins TRBV19 to TRBJ1-1; the match to TRBD1 covers 12 bases. Germline lookup yields CDR1 LNHDA and CDR2 SQIVND (reference sequence). This CDR3 has 19 amino acids. The ends lost 5 bases at V and 4 bases at J; junction bases unmatched: 17. This chain's CDR3 is CASSWEPGQGAQIGTEAFF. The CDR3 bases are TGTGCCAGTAGTTGGGAACCGGGACAGGGGGCGCAGATAGGCACTGAAGCTTTCTTT.

This sequence joins TRBV4-1 and TRBJ2-1, with D tentatively TRBD1 (6 bases). V was trimmed by 5 bases and J by 6 bases, leaving 29 bases between them. Germline CDR1 is MGHRA and CDR2 is YSYEKL. This CDR3 has 19 residues. As DNA, the CDR3 is TGCGCCAGCAGCTCCACCCTGGACAGACCGGCTGAGAAGGGCAATGAGCAGTTCTTC. Protein: CASSSTLDRPAEKGNEQFF.

V gene TRBV6-6 combines with J gene TRBJ1-3, with 9 nucleotides matching TRBD1. CDR3 length: 16 amino acids. V dropped 4 bases and J dropped 0; count of bases not matched to a gene: 4. From germline, CDR1 is MNHNY and CDR2 SVGAGI (reference sequence). CDR3 DNA sequence: TGTGCCAGCAGTTCTCCGGGACAGGGCTCTGGAAACACCATATATTTT. Protein: CASSSPGQGSGNTIYF.

CDR3 sequence (DNA): TGCGCCAGCAGTCCGGCGGCAGGGACAGATACGCAGTATTTT. It yields the protein CASSPAAGTDTQYF. The rearrangement uses TRBV10-1 and TRBJ2-3, with D possibly TRBD1 on 5 matching bases. Germline V gene lookup returns CDR1 WNHNN and CDR2 SYGVQD (reference sequence). V was shortened by 5 bases and J by 3 bases, with 12 bases between the two germline ends. CDR3 length: 14 amino acids.

This chain uses TRBV28 with TRBJ2-1; TRBD2 matches at 10 bases. Per the germline V gene, CDR1 is MDHEN and CDR2 is SYDVKM. The V segment lost 5 bases and the J segment 10 bases; nucleotides outside the gene matches: 5. This CDR3 is built from 13 residues. This chain's CDR3 is CASSGLAVQEQFF. CDR3 nucleotides: TGTGCCAGCAGTGGACTAGCGGTTCAAGAGCAGTTCTTC.